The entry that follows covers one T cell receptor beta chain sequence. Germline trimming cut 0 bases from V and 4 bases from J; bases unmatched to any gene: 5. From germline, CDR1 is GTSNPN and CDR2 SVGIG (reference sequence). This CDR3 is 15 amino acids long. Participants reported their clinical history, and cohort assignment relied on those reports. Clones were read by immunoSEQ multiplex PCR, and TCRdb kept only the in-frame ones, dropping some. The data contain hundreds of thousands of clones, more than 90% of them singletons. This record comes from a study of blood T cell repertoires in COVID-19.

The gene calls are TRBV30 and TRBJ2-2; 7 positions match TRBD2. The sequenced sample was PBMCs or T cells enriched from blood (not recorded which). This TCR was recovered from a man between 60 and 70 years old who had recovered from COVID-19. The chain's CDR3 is CAWSVRASGTGELFF. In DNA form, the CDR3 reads TGTGCCTGGAGTGTACGAGCTAGCGGCACCGGGGAGCTGTTTTTT.